This T cell receptor (beta chain) derives from a study of regulatory T cells in long-lasting Graves disease. This clonotype has at least ten counts. The time point here: newly diagnosed GD, antithyroid drugs for less than 3 months. The TCR library was prepared using RNA isolated from PBMCs. Investigators prepared the TCR beta libraries by applying iRepertoire HTBI primers and Arm-PCR of CDR3 regions. TCRdb recomputed calls from the multiplex PCR reads with MiXCR, one row per CDR3 protein. The repertoire has 350,000 to 400,000 distinct CDR3 sequences, 15% to 20% of them found once; the top ten carry around 20%. This same sample was also taken into another study, of T cells in Graves' hyperthyroidism and ophthalmopathy.

The sample consisted of peripheral blood mononuclear cells (PBMCs), taken at new diagnosis, from a patient treated with antithyroid drugs. The TCR comes from a woman younger than 35 with Graves disease.

In nucleotides, the CDR3 is TGTGCCAGCTCTCAGGGGGAGACGGGAGGCTACACCTTC. It yields the protein CASSQGETGGYTF. This rearrangement joins TRBV6-2 or TRBV6-3 to TRBJ1-2; the match to TRBD1 covers 7 bases. The CDR3 extends over 13 amino acids. Trimming removed 8 bases from V and 8 bases from J; junction bases left unmatched: 11. Germline CDR1 and CDR2: MNHEY and SVGEGT.